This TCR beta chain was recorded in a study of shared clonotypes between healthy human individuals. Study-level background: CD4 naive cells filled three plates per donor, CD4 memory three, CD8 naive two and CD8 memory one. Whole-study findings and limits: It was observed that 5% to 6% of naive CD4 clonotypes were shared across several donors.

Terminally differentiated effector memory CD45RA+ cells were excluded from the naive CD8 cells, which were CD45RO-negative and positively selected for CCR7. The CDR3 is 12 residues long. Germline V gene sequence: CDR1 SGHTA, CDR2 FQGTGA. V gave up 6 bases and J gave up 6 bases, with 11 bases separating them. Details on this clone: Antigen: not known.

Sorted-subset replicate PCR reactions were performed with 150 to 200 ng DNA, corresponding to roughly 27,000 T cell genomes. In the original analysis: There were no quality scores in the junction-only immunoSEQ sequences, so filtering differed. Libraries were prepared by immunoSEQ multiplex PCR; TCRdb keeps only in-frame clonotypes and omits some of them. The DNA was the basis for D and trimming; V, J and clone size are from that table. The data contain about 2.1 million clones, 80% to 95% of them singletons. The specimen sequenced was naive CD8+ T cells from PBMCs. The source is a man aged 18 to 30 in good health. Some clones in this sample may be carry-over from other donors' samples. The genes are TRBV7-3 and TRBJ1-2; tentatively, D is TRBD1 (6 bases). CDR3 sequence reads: CASSEQGDGYTF. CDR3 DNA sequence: TGTGCCAGCAGTGAACAGGGTGATGGCTACACCTTC.